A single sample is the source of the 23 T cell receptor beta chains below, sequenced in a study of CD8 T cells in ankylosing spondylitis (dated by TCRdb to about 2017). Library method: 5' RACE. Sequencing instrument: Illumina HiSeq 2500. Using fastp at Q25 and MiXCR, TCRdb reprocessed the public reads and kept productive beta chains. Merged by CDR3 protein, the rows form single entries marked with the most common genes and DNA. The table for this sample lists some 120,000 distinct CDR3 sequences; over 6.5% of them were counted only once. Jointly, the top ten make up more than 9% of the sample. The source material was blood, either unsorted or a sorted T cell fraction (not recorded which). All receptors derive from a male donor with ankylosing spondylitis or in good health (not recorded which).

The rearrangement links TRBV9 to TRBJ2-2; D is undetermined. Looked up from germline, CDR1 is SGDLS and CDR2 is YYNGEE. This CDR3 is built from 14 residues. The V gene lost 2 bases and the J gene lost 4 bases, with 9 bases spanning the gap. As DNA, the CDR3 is TGTGCCAGCAGCGTCACCTATCCCACCGGGGAGCTGTTTTTT. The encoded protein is CASSVTYPTGELFF. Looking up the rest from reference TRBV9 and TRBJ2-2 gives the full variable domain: DSGVTQTPKHLITATGQRVTLRCSPRSGDLSVYWYQQSLDQGLQFLIQYYNGEERAKGNILERFSAQQFPDLHSELNLSSLELGDSALYFCASSVTYPTGELFFGEGSRLTVL.

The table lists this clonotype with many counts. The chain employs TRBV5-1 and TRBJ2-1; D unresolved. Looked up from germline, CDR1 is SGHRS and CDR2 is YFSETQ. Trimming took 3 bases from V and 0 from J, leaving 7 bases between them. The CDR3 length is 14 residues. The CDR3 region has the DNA TGCGCCAGCAGCTCAGCGAACTCCTACAATGAGCAGTTCTTC. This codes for CASSSANSYNEQFF.

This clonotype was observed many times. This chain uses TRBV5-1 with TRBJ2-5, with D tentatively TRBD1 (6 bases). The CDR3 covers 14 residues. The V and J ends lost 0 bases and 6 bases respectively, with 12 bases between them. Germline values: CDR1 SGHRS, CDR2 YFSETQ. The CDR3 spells CASSLEYREKTQYF. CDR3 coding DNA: TGCGCCAGCAGCTTGGAATACAGGGAAAAGACCCAGTACTTC.

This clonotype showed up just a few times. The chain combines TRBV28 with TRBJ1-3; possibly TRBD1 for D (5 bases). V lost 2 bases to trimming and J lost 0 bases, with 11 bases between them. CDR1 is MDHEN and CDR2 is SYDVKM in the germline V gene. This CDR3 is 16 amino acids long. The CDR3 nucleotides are TGTGCCAGCAGTTTAGATACAGGCCACTCTGGAAACACCATATATTTT. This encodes CASSLDTGHSGNTIYF.

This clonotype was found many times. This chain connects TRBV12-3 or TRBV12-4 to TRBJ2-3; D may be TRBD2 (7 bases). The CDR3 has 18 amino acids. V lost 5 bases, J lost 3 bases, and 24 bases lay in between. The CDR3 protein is CASSTWAGASQETDTQYF. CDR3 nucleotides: TGTGCCAGCAGTACCTGGGCGGGGGCTTCTCAGGAGACAGATACGCAGTATTTT.

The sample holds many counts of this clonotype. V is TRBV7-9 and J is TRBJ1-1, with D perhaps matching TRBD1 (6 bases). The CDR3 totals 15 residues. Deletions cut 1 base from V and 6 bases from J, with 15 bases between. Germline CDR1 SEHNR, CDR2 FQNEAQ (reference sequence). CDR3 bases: TGTGCCAGCAGCTTAGACCGGAAGGGGGAGCCTGAAGCTTTCTTT. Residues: CASSLDRKGEPEAFF.

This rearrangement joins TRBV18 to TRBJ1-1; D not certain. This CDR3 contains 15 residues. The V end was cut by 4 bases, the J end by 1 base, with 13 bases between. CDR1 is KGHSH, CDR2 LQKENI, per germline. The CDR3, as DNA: TGTGCCAGCTCACATCCGATCTACGGGAACACTGAAGCTTTCTTT. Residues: CASSHPIYGNTEAFF.

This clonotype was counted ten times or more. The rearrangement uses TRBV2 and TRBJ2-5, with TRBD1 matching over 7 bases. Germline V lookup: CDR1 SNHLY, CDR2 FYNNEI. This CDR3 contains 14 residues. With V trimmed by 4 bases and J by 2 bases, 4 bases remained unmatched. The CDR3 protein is CASSVQGRQETQYF. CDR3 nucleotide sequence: TGTGCCAGCAGTGTACAGGGGAGACAAGAGACCCAGTACTTC.

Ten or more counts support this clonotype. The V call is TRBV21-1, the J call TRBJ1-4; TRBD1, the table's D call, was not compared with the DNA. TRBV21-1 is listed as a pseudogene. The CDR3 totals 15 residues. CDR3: CASSKEVRVPEKLFF. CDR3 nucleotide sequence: TGTGCCAGCAGCAAAGAAGTCAGGGTTCCAGAAAAACTGTTTTTT.

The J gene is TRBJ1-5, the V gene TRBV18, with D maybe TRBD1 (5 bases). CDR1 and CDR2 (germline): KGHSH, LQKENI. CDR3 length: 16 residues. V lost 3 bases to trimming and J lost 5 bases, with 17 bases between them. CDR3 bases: TGTGCCAGCTCACCGGACACCTCCTTGACTTATCAGCCCCAGCATTTT. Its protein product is CASSPDTSLTYQPQHF.

For the CDR3, the DNA is TGTGCCAGCTCTAGCGGGATCAGCTCCTACAATGAGCAGTTCTTC. Translating it yields CASSSGISSYNEQFF. The chain has TRBV30 and TRBJ2-1; TRBD2 matches at 9 bases. CDR3 size: 15 residues. J lost 0 bases, V lost 8 bases, and 8 bases had no gene match. Germline V lookup: CDR1 GTSNPN, CDR2 SVGIG (reference sequence).

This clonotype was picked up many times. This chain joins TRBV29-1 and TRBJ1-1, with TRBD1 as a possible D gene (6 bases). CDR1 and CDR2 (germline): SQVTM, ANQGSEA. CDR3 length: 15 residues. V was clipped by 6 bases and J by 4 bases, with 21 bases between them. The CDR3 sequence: CSVDIRVGGPTEAFF. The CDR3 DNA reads TGCAGCGTCGACATCAGGGTCGGGGGCCCCACTGAAGCTTTCTTT.

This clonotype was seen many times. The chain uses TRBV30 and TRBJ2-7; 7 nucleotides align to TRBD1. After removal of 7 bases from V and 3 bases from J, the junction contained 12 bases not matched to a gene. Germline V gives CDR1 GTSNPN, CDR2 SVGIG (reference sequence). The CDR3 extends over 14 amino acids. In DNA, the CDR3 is TGTGCCTCAACCTCCCGGGACAGTGTCTACGAGCAGTACTTC. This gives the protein CASTSRDSVYEQYF.

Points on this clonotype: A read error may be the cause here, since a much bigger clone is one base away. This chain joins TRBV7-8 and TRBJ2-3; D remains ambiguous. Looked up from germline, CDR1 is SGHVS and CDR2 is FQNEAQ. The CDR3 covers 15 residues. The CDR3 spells CAGSLVLEGSDTQYF. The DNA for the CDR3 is TGTGCCGGCAGCTTAGTTCTAGAAGGTTCAGATACGCAGTATTTT.

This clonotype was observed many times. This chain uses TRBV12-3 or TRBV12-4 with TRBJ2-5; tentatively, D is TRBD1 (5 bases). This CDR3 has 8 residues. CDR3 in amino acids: CDRETQYF. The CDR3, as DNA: TGTGACAGGGAGACCCAGTACTTC.

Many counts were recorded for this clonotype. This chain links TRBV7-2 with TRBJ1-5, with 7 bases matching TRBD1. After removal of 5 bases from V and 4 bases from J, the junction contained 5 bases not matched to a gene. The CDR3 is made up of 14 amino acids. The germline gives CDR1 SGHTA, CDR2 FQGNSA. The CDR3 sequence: CASSLGTENQPQHF. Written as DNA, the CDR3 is TGTGCCAGCAGCCTAGGGACAGAGAATCAGCCCCAGCATTTT.

The CDR3 DNA follows: TGCGCCAGCAGCTCCTCGACTAGCGGGGGGGTGGCAGATACGCAGTATTTT. Its protein is CASSSSTSGGVADTQYF. The chain recombines TRBV5-1 with TRBJ2-3; TRBD2 matches 14 bases. Trimming cost V 3 bases and J 4 bases; bases outside gene matches: 7. Germline values: CDR1 SGHRS, CDR2 YFSETQ. The CDR3 contains 17 residues.

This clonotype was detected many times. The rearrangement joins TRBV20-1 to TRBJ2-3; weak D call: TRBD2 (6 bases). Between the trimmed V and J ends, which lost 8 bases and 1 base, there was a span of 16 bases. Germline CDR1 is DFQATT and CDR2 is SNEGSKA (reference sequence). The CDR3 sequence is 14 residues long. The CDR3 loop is CSSTEGRGTDTQYF. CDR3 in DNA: TGCAGTTCCACGGAGGGGCGGGGCACAGATACGCAGTATTTT.

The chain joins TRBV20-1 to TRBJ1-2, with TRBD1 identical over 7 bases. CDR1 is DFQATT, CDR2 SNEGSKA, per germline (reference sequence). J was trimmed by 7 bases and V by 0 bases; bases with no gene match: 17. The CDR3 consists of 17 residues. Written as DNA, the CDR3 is TGCAGTGCTAGAGATCGGTCTCTAAGGAGGGGGCAGGTTGGCTACACCTTC. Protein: CSARDRSLRRGQVGYTF.

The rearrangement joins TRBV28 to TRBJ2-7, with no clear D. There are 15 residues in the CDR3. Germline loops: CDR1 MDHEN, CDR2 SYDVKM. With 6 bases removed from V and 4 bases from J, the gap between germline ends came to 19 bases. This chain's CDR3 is CASRSGPAGKYEQYF. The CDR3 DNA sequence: TGTGCCAGCAGATCCGGCCCAGCAGGAAAGTACGAGCAGTACTTC.

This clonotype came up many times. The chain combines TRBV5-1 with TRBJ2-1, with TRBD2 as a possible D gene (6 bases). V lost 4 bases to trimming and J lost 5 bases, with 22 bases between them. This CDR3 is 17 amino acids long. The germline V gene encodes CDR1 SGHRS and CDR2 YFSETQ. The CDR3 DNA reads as TGCGCCAGCAGCCCCGGGGGAGTTTCGGGAGCGAACAATGAGCAGTTCTTC. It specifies CASSPGGVSGANNEQFF.

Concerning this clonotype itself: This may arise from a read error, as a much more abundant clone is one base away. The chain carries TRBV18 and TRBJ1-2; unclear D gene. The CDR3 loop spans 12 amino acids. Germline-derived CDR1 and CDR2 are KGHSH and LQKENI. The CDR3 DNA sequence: TGTGCCAGCTTCGACGGGCTCTATGGCCACACCTTC. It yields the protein CASFDGLYGHTF.

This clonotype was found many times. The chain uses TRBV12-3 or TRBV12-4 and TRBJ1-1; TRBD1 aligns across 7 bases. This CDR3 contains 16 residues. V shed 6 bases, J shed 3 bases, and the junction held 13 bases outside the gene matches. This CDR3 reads CASRPSGGRIYTEAFF. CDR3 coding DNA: TGTGCCAGCAGACCCTCAGGGGGGCGCATATACACTGAAGCTTTCTTT.